The 8 T cell receptor beta chains listed next were all sequenced from one sample in a study of blood T cell repertoires in COVID-19 (dated by TCRdb to the early 2020s). The library was made by the immunoSEQ multiplex PCR assay. TCRdb took this table from immuneACCESS and kept in-frame rearrangements with V and J called. Such tables lack part of the clones; where checked against another copy, unresolved V genes explain under half of the gap, and the rest is unexplained. Present in this sample are 200,000 to 250,000 clones, roughly nine tenths of which were seen just once. Over 3% of the sample goes to the ten largest clones. The material sequenced was PBMCs or T cells enriched from blood (not recorded which). The source is a woman aged 50 to 65 in a cohort exposed to, infected with or recovered from COVID-19 (not recorded which).

V usage is TRBV11-2 and J usage is TRBJ2-1; the D gene is possibly TRBD1 (6 bases). V shed 0 bases and J shed 0 bases, with 6 bases lying between them. The germline V gene has CDR1 SGHAT and CDR2 FQNNGV. The CDR3 sequence is 15 residues long. The CDR3 DNA reads as TGTGCCAGCAGCTTAGAACAGGGCTCCTACAATGAGCAGTTCTTC. This translates into CASSLEQGSYNEQFF.

The chain joins TRBV13 to TRBJ1-1; D ambiguous. The CDR3 runs 14 residues. Looked up from germline, CDR1 is PRHDT and CDR2 is FYEKMQ (reference sequence). With 2 bases removed from V and 1 base from J, the gap between germline ends came to 8 bases. CDR3 sequence (DNA): TGTGCCAGCAGCTTATTCCGGGGGAACACTGAAGCTTTCTTT. Translating gives CASSLFRGNTEAFF.

The rearrangement joins TRBV6-5 to TRBJ2-1; TRBD1 matches at 10 bases. Germline V gene sequence: CDR1 MNHEY, CDR2 SVGAGI. J was trimmed by 4 bases and V by 9 bases; bases with no gene match: 9. The CDR3 spans 15 residues. CDR3 in amino acids: CASWQGQGFYNEQFF. In DNA, the CDR3 is TGTGCCAGTTGGCAGGGACAGGGGTTTTACAATGAGCAGTTCTTC.

The rearrangement uses TRBV4-1 and TRBJ2-6, with D possibly TRBD1 on 6 matching bases. Germline values: CDR1 MGHRA, CDR2 YSYEKL. Trimming removed 2 bases at V and 0 bases at J, with 11 bases between. CDR3 length: 17 residues. The CDR3 DNA reads as TGCGCCAGCAGCCAACAACTACAGGGCTCTGGGGCCAACGTCCTGACTTTC. Translating gives CASSQQLQGSGANVLTF.

This chain uses TRBV23-1 with TRBJ1-1; perhaps TRBD1 as D (5 bases). TRBV23-1 has ORF status, its function being uncertain. The CDR3 has 16 residues. V was shortened by 6 bases and J by 1 base, with 18 bases between the two germline ends. CDR3 DNA sequence: TGCGCCAGCAGACTTACCCAGGAGGGGAAGAACACTGAAGCTTTCTTT. Its protein product is CASRLTQEGKNTEAFF.

The chain is built from TRBV4-1 and TRBJ1-6; D is unclear. The V gene lost 0 bases and the J gene lost 1 base, with 16 bases spanning the gap. The germline gives CDR1 MGHRA, CDR2 YSYEKL. The CDR3 runs to 19 residues. For the CDR3, the DNA is TGCGCCAGCAGCCAAGATCGGAGCGGGGATCGGTCCTATAATTCACCCCTCCACTTT. It specifies CASSQDRSGDRSYNSPLHF.

The gene calls are TRBV9 and TRBJ1-2; perhaps TRBD1 as D (6 bases). V shed 3 bases and J shed 7 bases, with 10 bases lying between them. The CDR3 extends over 12 amino acids. Germline V gene sequence: CDR1 SGDLS, CDR2 YYNGEE. This CDR3 reads CASSATGFGYTF. CDR3 sequence (DNA): TGTGCCAGCAGCGCCACAGGGTTTGGCTACACCTTC.

The rearrangement links TRBV2 to TRBJ1-3; 7 bases agree with TRBD1. Germline V gives CDR1 SNHLY, CDR2 FYNNEI. The ends lost 6 bases at V and 0 bases at J; junction bases unmatched: 8. The CDR3 totals 16 residues. CDR3 bases: TGTGCCAGCAGCGCAAACAGGGGCAGCTCTGGAAACACCATATATTTT. Encoded protein: CASSANRGSSGNTIYF.